Presented here are 10 T cell receptor beta chains from one specimen sequenced in a study of blood T cell repertoires in COVID-19. Profiled with immunoSEQ multiplex PCR; TCRdb holds only in-frame clones, not every one. Here the sample spans some 190,000 clones, 70% to 80% being singletons. What was sequenced was PBMCs or T cells enriched from blood (not recorded which). These TCRs come from a man between 60 and 75 years old who had been exposed to COVID-19.

The J gene is TRBJ1-2, the V gene TRBV30, with TRBD1 matching 10 bases. The germline CDR1 and CDR2 sequences are GTSNPN and SVGIG (reference sequence). Trimming took 0 bases from V and 1 from J; bases not matched to a gene: 8. CDR3 size: 17 residues. CDR3 nucleotides: TGTGCCTGGAGTGTCCTTCGACAGGGGGCGAGTAACTATGGCTACACCTTC. It encodes CAWSVLRQGASNYGYTF.

The J gene is TRBJ2-3, the V gene TRBV2; possible D gene TRBD2, 6 bases. The V end lost 8 bases, the J end lost 3 bases, and 12 bases lay between the germline ends. The CDR3 is 13 residues long. Looked up from germline, CDR1 is SNHLY and CDR2 is FYNNEI. Here the CDR3 DNA reads TGTGCCAGCCGCGGGACTTATACAGATACGCAGTATTTT. It specifies CASRGTYTDTQYF.

The chain employs TRBV13 and TRBJ2-3; 9 nucleotides agree with TRBD2. The germline gives CDR1 PRHDT, CDR2 FYEKMQ (reference sequence). V was pared by 5 bases and J by 4 bases, with 10 bases of the junction left unmatched. The CDR3 is 16 residues long. The CDR3: CASSPRLAGTSDTQYF. As DNA, the CDR3 is TGTGCCAGCAGCCCCCGGCTAGCGGGAACTTCAGATACGCAGTATTTT.

CDR3 DNA: TGCGCCAGCAGCCCGGACAGGGGGAAGTATACGCAGTATTTT. Protein: CASSPDRGKYTQYF. The J gene is TRBJ2-3, the V gene TRBV5-1, with 10 positions matching TRBD1. CDR1 and CDR2 from the germline V gene are SGHRS and YFSETQ. CDR3 size: 14 residues. The trim removed 4 bases at V and 7 bases at J, leaving 6 bases unmatched.

The chain joins TRBV10-3 to TRBJ2-7; 8 nucleotides align to TRBD1. From germline, CDR1 is ENHRY and CDR2 SYGVKD. The CDR3 contains 14 residues. J was trimmed by 5 bases and V by 2 bases; bases with no gene match: 5. In DNA form, the CDR3 reads TGTGCCATCAGTGAGCCAAGACAGGGGCACGAGCAGTACTTC. The encoded protein is CAISEPRQGHEQYF.

The V call is TRBV11-3, the J call TRBJ2-7; 8 nucleotides agree with TRBD2. V dropped 5 bases and J dropped 2; count of bases not matched to a gene: 14. In germline, CDR1 is SGHNT, CDR2 YENEEA. The CDR3 is 17 amino acids. CDR3 coding DNA: TGTGCCAGCAGCCCGCCAGCGCCCGGGACTAGGGCCTACGAGCAGTACTTC. It specifies CASSPPAPGTRAYEQYF.

The chain recombines TRBV21-1 with TRBJ2-1; the table's D call, TRBD2, has no DNA check behind it. TRBV21-1 is an annotated pseudogene. There are 17 residues in the CDR3. The chain's CDR3 is CASSKLREVPSYNEQFF. The DNA for the CDR3 is TGTGCCAGCAGCAAGTTGAGGGAGGTCCCCTCCTACAATGAGCAGTTCTTC.

The genes are TRBV11-2 and TRBJ1-3, with a tentative D call TRBD1 (6 bases). With 4 bases removed from V and 4 bases from J, the gap between germline ends came to 14 bases. Germline V CDR1 and CDR2: SGHAT, FQNNGV. The CDR3 is 15 amino acids. The CDR3 is CASSSQGFRGNTIYF. In nucleotides, the CDR3 is TGTGCCAGCAGCTCACAGGGTTTCCGCGGAAACACCATATATTTT.

The rearrangement uses TRBV2 and TRBJ2-2; D is undetermined. In germline, CDR1 is SNHLY, CDR2 FYNNEI. The CDR3 is 15 amino acids. Trimming removed 3 bases from V and 3 bases from J, with 11 bases in between. The CDR3 is CASSEEINYTGELFF. The CDR3 nucleotides read TGTGCCAGCAGTGAGGAGATAAATTACACCGGGGAGCTGTTTTTT.

This clone came up once. This rearrangement joins TRBV5-5 to TRBJ2-1; no clear D. The V gene's germline CDR1 is SGHKS and CDR2 YYEKEE (reference sequence). The CDR3 sequence is 12 residues long. V lost 0 bases to trimming and J lost 6 bases, with 4 bases between them. CDR3 DNA sequence: TGTGCCAGCAGCTTGGCAGTCAATGAGCAGTTCTTC. Protein: CASSLAVNEQFF.